The 11 T cell receptor beta chains reported below all come from one sample, sequenced in a study of cytomegalovirus exposure and HLA in healthy donors. Libraries were prepared by immunoSEQ multiplex PCR; TCRdb keeps only in-frame clonotypes and omits some of them. The sample holds around 150,000 clones, about nine tenths seen once. Sequenced: PBMCs. The receptors stem from a man aged 18 to 30 in good health and CMV-seronegative.

V usage is TRBV5-4 and J usage is TRBJ1-3; TRBD1 matches 9 bases. Germline V lookup: CDR1 SGHNT, CDR2 YYREEE (reference sequence). The CDR3 consists of 16 residues. The V and J ends lost 4 bases and 2 bases, in that order; junction bases with no gene match: 7. This CDR3 reads CASSRWDRAAGNTIYF. As DNA, the CDR3 is TGTGCCAGCAGCCGATGGGACAGGGCGGCTGGAAACACCATATATTTT.

The chain is built from TRBV6-5 and TRBJ1-1; TRBD1 aligns across 8 bases. Germline trimming cut 0 bases from V and 12 bases from J; bases unmatched to any gene: 9. The CDR3 extends over 14 amino acids. Germline V gene sequence: CDR1 MNHEY, CDR2 SVGAGI. Here the CDR3 reads CASSYSIFQGATFF. In nucleotides, the CDR3 is TGTGCCAGCAGTTACTCGATTTTTCAGGGGGCAACTTTCTTT.

In its sample, this clone was seen a few times. The V and J genes are TRBV30 and TRBJ2-5; 8 nucleotides line up with TRBD2. CDR1 is GTSNPN and CDR2 is SVGIG in the germline V gene (reference sequence). Trimming cost V 0 bases and J 2 bases; bases outside gene matches: 5. The CDR3 runs 15 residues. The CDR3 nucleotides are TGTGCCTGGAGTGTCGCGGCGGGAGGACAAGAGACCCAGTACTTC. Residues: CAWSVAAGGQETQYF.

The chain uses TRBV11-2 and TRBJ2-1; tentative D call: TRBD1 (6 bases). Germline CDR1 and CDR2: SGHAT and FQNNGV. Trimming took off 5 bases at V and 6 bases at J, with 11 bases between the two ends. This CDR3 is 13 amino acids long. CDR3 in amino acids: CASSRDRSNEQFF. In DNA, the CDR3 is TGTGCCAGCAGCCGAGACAGGTCCAATGAGCAGTTCTTC.

The genes are TRBV5-1 and TRBJ1-2; 7 bases are a match to TRBD1. The CDR3 sequence is 16 residues long. Trimming took 4 bases from V and 2 from J; bases not matched to a gene: 11. Germline values: CDR1 SGHRS, CDR2 YFSETQ. CDR3 loop: CASSLTPGTENYGYTF. DNA for the CDR3: TGCGCCAGCAGCCTTACCCCCGGGACAGAGAACTATGGCTACACCTTC.

J is TRBJ2-1 and V is TRBV27, with 14 bases matching TRBD2. From germline, CDR1 is MNHEY and CDR2 SMNVEV (reference sequence). V gave up 2 bases and J gave up 3 bases; unmatched junction bases: 6. The CDR3 has 18 residues. In DNA form, the CDR3 reads TGTGCCAGCAGTTTAGCCGGGACTAGCGGGAGTATCTACAATGAGCAGTTCTTC. It translates to CASSLAGTSGSIYNEQFF.

The chain joins TRBV6-5 to TRBJ1-6, with 7 bases lining up with TRBD1. The trim removed 5 bases at V and 6 bases at J, leaving 7 bases unmatched. The CDR3 spans 15 residues. Germline CDR1 is MNHEY and CDR2 is SVGAGI. CDR3 DNA sequence: TGTGCCAGCAGTATCGGACAGGTGGTTAATTCACCCCTCCACTTT. Protein: CASSIGQVVNSPLHF.

This chain uses TRBV5-1 with TRBJ1-1, with 8 bases fitting TRBD1. This CDR3 region has 17 residues. Germline assignment: CDR1 SGHRS and CDR2 YFSETQ. Unmatched junction bases numbered 8, after V lost 0 bases and J lost 1 base. The CDR3 sequence: CASSLVAGGQGNTEAFF. In nucleotides, the CDR3 is TGCGCCAGCAGCTTGGTGGCAGGGGGCCAAGGGAACACTGAAGCTTTCTTT.

The chain couples TRBV5-1 to TRBJ1-4; D is ambiguous. There are 14 residues in the CDR3. Between the trimmed V and J ends, which lost 6 bases and 0 bases, there was a span of 9 bases. The V gene's germline CDR1 is SGHRS and CDR2 YFSETQ. The CDR3 sequence is CASTQDATNEKLFF. In DNA, the CDR3 is TGCGCCAGCACCCAGGATGCAACTAATGAAAAACTGTTTTTT.

The chain joins TRBV7-9 to TRBJ2-7; TRBD2 agrees at 8 bases. The CDR3 extends over 17 amino acids. V was clipped by 2 bases and J by 6 bases; unmatched bases: 15. Germline V lookup: CDR1 SEHNR, CDR2 FQNEAQ (reference sequence). The CDR3 coding sequence is TGTGCCAGCAGCTTATTGGGTGTCCCACACGGGAGGGGCGAGCAGTACGTC. Translating it yields CASSLLGVPHGRGEQYV.

This chain joins TRBV30 and TRBJ2-3; possible D gene TRBD2, 5 bases. This CDR3 has 16 amino acids. Germline V gene sequence: CDR1 GTSNPN, CDR2 SVGIG (reference sequence). The V end lost 3 bases, the J end lost 2 bases, and 18 bases lay between the germline ends. The CDR3 bases are TGTGCCTGGAGAGCCCGGACTCGCTCAAACACAGATACGCAGTATTTT. It codes for CAWRARTRSNTDTQYF.